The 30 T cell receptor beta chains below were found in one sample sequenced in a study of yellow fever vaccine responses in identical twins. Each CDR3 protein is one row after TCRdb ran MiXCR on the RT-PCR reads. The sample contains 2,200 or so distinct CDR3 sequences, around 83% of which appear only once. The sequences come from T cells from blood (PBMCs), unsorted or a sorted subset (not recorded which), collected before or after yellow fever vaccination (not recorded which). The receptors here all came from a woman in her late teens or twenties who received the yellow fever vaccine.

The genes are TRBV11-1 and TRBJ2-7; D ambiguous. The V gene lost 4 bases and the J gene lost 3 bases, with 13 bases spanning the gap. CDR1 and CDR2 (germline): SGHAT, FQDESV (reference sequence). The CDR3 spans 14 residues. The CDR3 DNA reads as TGTGCCAGCAGCTCCGGGTCCCAAGGCTACGAGCAGTACTTC. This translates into CASSSGSQGYEQYF. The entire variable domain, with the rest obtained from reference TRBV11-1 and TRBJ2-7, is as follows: EAEVAQSPRYKITEKSQAVAFWCDPISGHATLYWYRQILGQGPELLVQFQDESVVDDSQLPKDRFSAERLKGVDSTLKIQPAELGDSAMYLCASSSGSQGYEQYFGPGTRLTVT.

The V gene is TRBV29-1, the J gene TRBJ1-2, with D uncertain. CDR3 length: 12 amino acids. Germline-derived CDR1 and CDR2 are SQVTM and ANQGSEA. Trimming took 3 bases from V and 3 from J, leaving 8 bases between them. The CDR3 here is CSVDAGDYGYTF. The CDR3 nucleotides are TGCAGCGTTGACGCCGGGGACTATGGCTACACCTTC. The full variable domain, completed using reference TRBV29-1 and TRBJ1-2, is SAVISQKPSRDICQRGTSLTIQCQVDSQVTMMFWYRQQPGQSLTLIATANQGSEATYESGFVIDKFPISRPNLTFSTLTVSNMSPEDSSIYLCSVDAGDYGYTFGSGTRLTVV.

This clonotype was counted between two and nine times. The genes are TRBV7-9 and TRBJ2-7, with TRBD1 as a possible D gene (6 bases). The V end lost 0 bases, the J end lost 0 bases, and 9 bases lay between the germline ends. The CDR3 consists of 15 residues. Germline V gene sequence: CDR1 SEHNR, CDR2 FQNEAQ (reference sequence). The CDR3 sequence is CASSLAGDTSYEQYV. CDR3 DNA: TGTGCCAGCAGCTTAGCGGGGGACACCTCCTACGAGCAGTACGTC.

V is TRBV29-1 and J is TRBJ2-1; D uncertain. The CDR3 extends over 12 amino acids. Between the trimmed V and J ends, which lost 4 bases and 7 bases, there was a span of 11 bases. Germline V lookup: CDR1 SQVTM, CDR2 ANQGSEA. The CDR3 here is CSVVARGNEQFF. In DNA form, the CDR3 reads TGCAGCGTTGTGGCAAGAGGAAATGAGCAGTTCTTC.

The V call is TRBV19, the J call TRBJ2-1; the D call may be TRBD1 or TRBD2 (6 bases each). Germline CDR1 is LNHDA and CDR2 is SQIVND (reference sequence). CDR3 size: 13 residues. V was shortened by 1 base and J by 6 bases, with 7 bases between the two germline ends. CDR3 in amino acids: CASSIGGANEQFF. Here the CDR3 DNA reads TGTGCCAGTAGTATAGGGGGGGCCAATGAGCAGTTCTTC.

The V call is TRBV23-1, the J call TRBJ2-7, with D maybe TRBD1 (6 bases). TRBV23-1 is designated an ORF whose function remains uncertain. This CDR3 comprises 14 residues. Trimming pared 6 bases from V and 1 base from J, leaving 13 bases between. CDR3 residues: CASSLNRESYEQYF. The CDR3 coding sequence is TGCGCCAGCAGCTTAAACAGGGAATCCTACGAGCAGTACTTC.

CDR3 nucleotides: TGCAGTGCTAGAGATCACCGTTACACTGAAGCTTTCTTT. This gives the protein CSARDHRYTEAFF. This chain joins TRBV20-1 and TRBJ1-1; D uncertain. Between the trimmed V and J ends, which lost 0 bases and 3 bases, there was a span of 8 bases. CDR1 and CDR2 (germline): DFQATT, SNEGSKA (reference sequence). The CDR3 consists of 13 residues.

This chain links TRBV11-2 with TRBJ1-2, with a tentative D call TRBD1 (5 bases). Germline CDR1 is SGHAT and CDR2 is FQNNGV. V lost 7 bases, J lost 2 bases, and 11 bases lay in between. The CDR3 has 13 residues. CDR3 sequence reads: CASTLDSNYGYTF. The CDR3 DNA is TGTGCCAGCACCCTAGACAGCAACTATGGCTACACCTTC.

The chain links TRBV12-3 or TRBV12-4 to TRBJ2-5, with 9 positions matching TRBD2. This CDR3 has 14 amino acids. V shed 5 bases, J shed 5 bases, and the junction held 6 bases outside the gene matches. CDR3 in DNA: TGTGCCAGCAGTCCCGGGACTAGCTATGAGACCCAGTACTTC. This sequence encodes CASSPGTSYETQYF.

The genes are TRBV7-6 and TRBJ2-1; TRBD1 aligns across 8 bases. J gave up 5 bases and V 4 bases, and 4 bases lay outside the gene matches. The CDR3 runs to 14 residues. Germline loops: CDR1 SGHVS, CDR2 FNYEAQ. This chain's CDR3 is CASSSGGAHNEQFF. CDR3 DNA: TGTGCCAGCAGCTCAGGGGGCGCCCACAATGAGCAGTTCTTC.

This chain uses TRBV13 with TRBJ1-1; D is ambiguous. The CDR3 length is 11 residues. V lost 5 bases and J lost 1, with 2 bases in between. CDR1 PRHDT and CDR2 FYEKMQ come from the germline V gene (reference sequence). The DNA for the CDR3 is TGTGCCAGCAGCCCGAACACTGAAGCTTTCTTT. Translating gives CASSPNTEAFF.

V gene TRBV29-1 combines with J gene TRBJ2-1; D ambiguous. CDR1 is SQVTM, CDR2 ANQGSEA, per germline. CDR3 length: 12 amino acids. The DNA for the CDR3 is TGCATTACAAAGTCGGGCTACAATGAGCAGTTCTTC. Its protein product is CITKSGYNEQFF.

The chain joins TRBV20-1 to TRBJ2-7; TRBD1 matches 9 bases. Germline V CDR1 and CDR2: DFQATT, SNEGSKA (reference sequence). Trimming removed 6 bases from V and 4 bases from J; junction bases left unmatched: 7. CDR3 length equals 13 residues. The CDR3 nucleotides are TGCAGTGCATTACCGGGACAGGGATACGAGCAGTACTTC. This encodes CSALPGQGYEQYF.

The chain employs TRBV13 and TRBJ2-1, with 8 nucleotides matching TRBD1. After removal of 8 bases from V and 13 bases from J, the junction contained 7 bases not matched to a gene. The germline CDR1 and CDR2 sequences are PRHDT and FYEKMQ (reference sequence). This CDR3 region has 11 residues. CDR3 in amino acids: CASHSGTGQFF. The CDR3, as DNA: TGTGCCAGCCACTCCGGGACAGGCCAGTTCTTC.

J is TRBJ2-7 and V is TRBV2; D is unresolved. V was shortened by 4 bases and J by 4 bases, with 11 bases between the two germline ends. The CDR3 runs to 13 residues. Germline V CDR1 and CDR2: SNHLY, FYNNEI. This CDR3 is CASSGGFRYEQYV. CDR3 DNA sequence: TGTGCCAGCAGTGGTGGGTTTAGATACGAGCAGTACGTC.

The DNA for the CDR3 is TGTGCCAGCAGTTACGAGGGTTCGATTGAGCAGTACGTC. Its translation is CASSYEGSIEQYV. J is TRBJ2-7 and V is TRBV13, with D maybe TRBD2 (5 bases). Between the trimmed V and J ends, which lost 6 bases and 7 bases, there was a span of 16 bases. Germline loops: CDR1 PRHDT, CDR2 FYEKMQ (reference sequence). The CDR3 is 13 residues long.

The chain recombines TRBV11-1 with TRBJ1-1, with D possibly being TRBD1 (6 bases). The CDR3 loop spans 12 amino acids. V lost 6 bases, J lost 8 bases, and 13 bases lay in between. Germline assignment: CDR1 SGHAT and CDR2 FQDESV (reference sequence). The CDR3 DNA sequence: TGTGCCAGCAGTTCGGACAGCACCGAAGCTTTCTTT. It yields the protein CASSSDSTEAFF.

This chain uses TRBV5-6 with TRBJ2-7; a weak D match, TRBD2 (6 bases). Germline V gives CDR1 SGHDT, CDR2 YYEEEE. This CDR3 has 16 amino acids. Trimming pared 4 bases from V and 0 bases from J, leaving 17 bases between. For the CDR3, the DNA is TGTGCCAGCAGCCTGGACTTGGGACTCCGCTCCTACGAGCAGTACTTC. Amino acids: CASSLDLGLRSYEQYF.

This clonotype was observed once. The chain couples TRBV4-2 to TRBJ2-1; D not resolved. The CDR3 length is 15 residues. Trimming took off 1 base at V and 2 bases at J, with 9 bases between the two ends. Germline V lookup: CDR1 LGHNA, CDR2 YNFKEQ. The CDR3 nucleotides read TGTGCCAGCAGCCAAGGGACGGACCCCTACAATGAGCAGTTCTTC. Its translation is CASSQGTDPYNEQFF.

The CDR3 region is CASSQGTEPYEQYF. The CDR3 DNA is TGTGCCAGCAGCCAAGGGACCGAACCCTACGAGCAGTACTTC. The gene calls are TRBV11-3 and TRBJ2-7, with D perhaps being TRBD1 or TRBD2 (5 bases each). Deletions cut 5 bases from V and 2 bases from J, with 13 bases between. The CDR3 is 14 residues long. Germline assignment: CDR1 SGHNT and CDR2 YENEEA.

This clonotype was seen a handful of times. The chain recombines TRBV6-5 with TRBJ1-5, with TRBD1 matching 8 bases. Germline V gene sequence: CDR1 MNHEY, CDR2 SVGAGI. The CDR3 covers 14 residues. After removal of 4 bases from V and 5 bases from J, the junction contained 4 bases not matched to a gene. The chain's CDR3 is CASSSDRAYQPQHF. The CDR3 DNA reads TGTGCCAGCAGTTCGGACAGGGCCTATCAGCCCCAGCATTTT.

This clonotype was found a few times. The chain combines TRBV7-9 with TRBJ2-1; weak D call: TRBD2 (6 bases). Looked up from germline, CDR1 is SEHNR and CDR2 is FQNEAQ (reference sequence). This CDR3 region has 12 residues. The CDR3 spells CSGGASYNEQFF. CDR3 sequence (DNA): TGTTCAGGAGGGGCCTCCTACAATGAGCAGTTCTTC.

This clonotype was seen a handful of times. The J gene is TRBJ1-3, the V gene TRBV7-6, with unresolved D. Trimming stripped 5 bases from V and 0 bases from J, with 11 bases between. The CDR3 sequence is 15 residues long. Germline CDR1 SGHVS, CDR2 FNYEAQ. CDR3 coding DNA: TGTGCCAGCAGCCCCGGCCCAGGCTCTGGAAACACCATATATTTT. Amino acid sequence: CASSPGPGSGNTIYF.

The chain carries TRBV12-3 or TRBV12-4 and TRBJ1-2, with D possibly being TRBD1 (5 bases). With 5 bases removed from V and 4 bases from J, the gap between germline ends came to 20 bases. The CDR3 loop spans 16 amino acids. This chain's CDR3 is CASSLSGTQGLYGYTF. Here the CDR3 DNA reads TGTGCCAGCAGTCTCTCCGGGACCCAGGGCCTCTATGGCTACACCTTC.

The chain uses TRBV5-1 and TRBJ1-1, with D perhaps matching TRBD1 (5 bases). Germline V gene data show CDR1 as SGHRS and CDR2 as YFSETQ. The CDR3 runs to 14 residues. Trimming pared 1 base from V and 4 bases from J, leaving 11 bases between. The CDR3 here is CASSLNRRVTEAFF. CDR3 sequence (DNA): TGCGCCAGCAGCTTGAACAGGAGAGTCACTGAAGCTTTCTTT.

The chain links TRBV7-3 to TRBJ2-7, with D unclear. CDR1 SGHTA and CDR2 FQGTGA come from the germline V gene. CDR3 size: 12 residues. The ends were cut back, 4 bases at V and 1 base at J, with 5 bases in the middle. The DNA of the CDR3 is TGTGCCAGCAGCTCAACTTCCTACGAGCAGTACTTC. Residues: CASSSTSYEQYF.

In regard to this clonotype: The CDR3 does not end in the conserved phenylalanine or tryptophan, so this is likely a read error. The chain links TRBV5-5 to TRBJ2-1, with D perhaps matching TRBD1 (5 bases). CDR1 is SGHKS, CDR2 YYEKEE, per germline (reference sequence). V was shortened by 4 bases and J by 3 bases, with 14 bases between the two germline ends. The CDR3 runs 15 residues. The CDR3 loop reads CASSQGAAHYNEQFL. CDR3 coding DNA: TGTGCCAGCAGCCAAGGGGCGGCCCACTACAATGAGCAGTTCCTC.

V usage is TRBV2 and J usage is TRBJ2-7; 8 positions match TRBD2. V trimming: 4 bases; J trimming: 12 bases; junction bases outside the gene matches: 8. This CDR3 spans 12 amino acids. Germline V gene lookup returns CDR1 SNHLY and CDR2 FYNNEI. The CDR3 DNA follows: TGTGCCAGCAGTGGTAGCGGGACGGTTTGGTACGTC. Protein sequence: CASSGSGTVWYV.

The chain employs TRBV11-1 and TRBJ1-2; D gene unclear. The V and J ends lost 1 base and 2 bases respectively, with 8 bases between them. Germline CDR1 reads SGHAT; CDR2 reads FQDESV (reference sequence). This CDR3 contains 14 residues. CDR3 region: CASSLVPENYGYTF. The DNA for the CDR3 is TGTGCCAGCAGCTTAGTACCAGAAAACTATGGCTACACCTTC.

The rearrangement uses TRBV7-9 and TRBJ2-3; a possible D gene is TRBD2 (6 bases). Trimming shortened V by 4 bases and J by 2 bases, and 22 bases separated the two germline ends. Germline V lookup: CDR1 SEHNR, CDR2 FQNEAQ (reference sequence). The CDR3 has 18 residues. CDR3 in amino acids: CASSWLAMLGGDTDTQYF. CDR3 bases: TGTGCCAGCAGCTGGCTAGCAATGCTGGGCGGGGACACAGATACGCAGTATTTT.